The 5 T cell receptor beta chains below all came from one sample that was sequenced in a study of neoadjuvant nivolumab and ipilimumab in lung cancer. Method: immunoSEQ multiplex PCR; TCRdb's copy keeps in-frame clones and lacks some. In the table there are about 20,000 clones, roughly 77% of which are singletons. The sequencing used tumor tissue, collected after neoadjuvant nivolumab, alone or with ipilimumab, at or shortly before surgery. All receptors come from an adult with non-small cell lung cancer.

The J gene is TRBJ1-4, the V gene TRBV4-3, with a weak D call TRBD1 (5 bases). Trimming pared 1 base from V and 10 bases from J, leaving 13 bases between. Germline V gene lookup returns CDR1 LGHNA and CDR2 YSLEER. This CDR3 is 14 amino acids long. CDR3 nucleotides: TGCGCCAGCAGCCAAGGATCGGGGGTTAGAAAACTGTTTTTT. It translates to CASSQGSGVRKLFF.

The chain has TRBV5-6 and TRBJ2-5; D remains unclear. V was pared by 2 bases and J by 0 bases, with 8 bases between. Germline values: CDR1 SGHDT, CDR2 YYEEEE. This CDR3 has 14 residues. The CDR3 loop is CASSFDGDQETQYF. CDR3 nucleotide sequence: TGTGCCAGCAGCTTCGACGGAGACCAAGAGACCCAGTACTTC.

The rearrangement links TRBV18 to TRBJ2-3; 9 bases are shared with TRBD1. J was trimmed by 2 bases and V by 6 bases; bases with no gene match: 6. The V gene's germline CDR1 is KGHSH and CDR2 LQKENI. The length of the CDR3 is 15 residues. CDR3 residues: CASSRGQGTTDTQYF. The CDR3 nucleotides read TGTGCCAGCTCGAGAGGACAGGGGACCACAGATACGCAGTATTTT.

This chain connects TRBV5-4 to TRBJ2-1; D is uncertain. The CDR3 has 15 amino acids. Germline values: CDR1 SGHNT, CDR2 YYREEE (reference sequence). The V gene lost 4 bases and the J gene lost 2 bases, with 13 bases spanning the gap. CDR3 sequence: CASSPGPWPYNEQFF. In DNA, the CDR3 is TGTGCCAGCAGCCCCGGACCGTGGCCCTACAATGAGCAGTTCTTC.

This chain uses TRBV11-3 with TRBJ2-3; D unclear. This CDR3 spans 13 amino acids. Germline values: CDR1 SGHNT, CDR2 YENEEA. With 2 bases removed from V and 5 bases from J, the gap between germline ends came to 8 bases. CDR3 sequence reads: CASSLIAQDTQYF. DNA of the CDR3: TGTGCCAGCAGCTTAATCGCACAAGATACGCAGTATTTT.